A selection of T cell receptor beta chains follows, all from one sample in a study of blood T cell repertoires in COVID-19. TCRdb's table, derived via immunoSEQ multiplex PCR, lists solely in-frame clones and lacks some. The table records 200,000 or so clones, 65% to 90% of them present only once. The sequencing sample was made of peripheral blood. The receptors were gathered from a human donor in a cohort sampled during active COVID-19. The CDR3 runs from the conserved cysteine through the conserved F or W. D genes are given only for firm matches. For some rows the clone size is stated as once, few or many, or as a class when expanded; others skip it.

j_call: TRBJ2-7
d_call: NA
clone_size: once
v_call: TRBV19
cdr3_nt: TGTGCCAGTAGTGACCGACAGGTTGCCTCCTACGAGCAGTACTTC
cdr3_aa: CASSDRQVASYEQYF

j_call: TRBJ2-6
d_call: NA
clone_size: NA
v_call: TRBV19
cdr3_nt: TGTGCCAGTAGTACCGGGACACCGTCTGGGGCCAACGTCCTGACTTTC
cdr3_aa: CASSTGTPSGANVLTF

j_call: TRBJ2-1
d_call: NA
clone_size: few
v_call: TRBV28
cdr3_nt: TGTGCCAGCAGTCTCCATACAGGGAACAATGAGCAGTTCTTC
cdr3_aa: CASSLHTGNNEQFF

j_call: TRBJ1-2
d_call: NA
clone_size: NA
v_call: TRBV6-6
cdr3_nt: TGTGCCAGCAGTTACTCGAGCTATGGCTACACCTTC
cdr3_aa: CASSYSSYGYTF

j_call: TRBJ2-3
d_call: TRBD2
clone_size: NA
v_call: TRBV5-1
cdr3_nt: TGCGCCAGCAGCCCACGTCTTAGCGGGATCCGGGCAGATACGCAGTATTTT
cdr3_aa: CASSPRLSGIRADTQYF

j_call: TRBJ2-1
d_call: TRBD2
clone_size: NA
v_call: TRBV6-5
cdr3_nt: TGTGCCAGCAGTTACAGCGGGAGGATCTCCTACAATGAGCAGTTCTTC
cdr3_aa: CASSYSGRISYNEQFF

j_call: TRBJ2-2
d_call: NA
clone_size: few
v_call: TRBV7-9
cdr3_nt: TGTGCCAGCAGCTCCCTAGACAGGAACACCGGGGAGCTGTTTTTT
cdr3_aa: CASSSLDRNTGELFF

j_call: TRBJ1-2
d_call: NA
clone_size: NA
v_call: TRBV20-1
cdr3_nt: TGCAGTGCTAGTTCCCCAGGACGGGACTCTGGCTACACCTTC
cdr3_aa: CSASSPGRDSGYTF

j_call: TRBJ2-3
d_call: NA
clone_size: NA
v_call: TRBV29-1
cdr3_nt: TGCAGCGTTTACGAGCCGACGGGGGGCACAGATACGCAGTATTTT
cdr3_aa: CSVYEPTGGTDTQYF

j_call: TRBJ1-4
d_call: NA
clone_size: NA
v_call: TRBV9
cdr3_nt: TGTGCCAGCAGCGTAGGTGGACATTCGACCGAAAAACTGTTTTTT
cdr3_aa: CASSVGGHSTEKLFF

j_call: TRBJ2-3
d_call: TRBD2
clone_size: NA
v_call: TRBV28
cdr3_nt: TGTGCCAGCAGTTTATGGGCTAGCGGGACCGGGACAGATACGCAGTATTTT
cdr3_aa: CASSLWASGTGTDTQYF

j_call: TRBJ1-2
d_call: NA
clone_size: NA
v_call: TRBV5-6
cdr3_nt: TGTGCCAGCAGCCCCGACCCGGCGGACTATGGCTACACCTTC
cdr3_aa: CASSPDPADYGYTF

j_call: TRBJ1-1
d_call: NA
clone_size: NA
v_call: TRBV28
cdr3_nt: TGTGCCAGCAGTTTCGCGGGGGCCTCGAACACTGAAGCTTTCTTT
cdr3_aa: CASSFAGASNTEAFF

j_call: TRBJ1-3
d_call: NA
clone_size: NA
v_call: TRBV18
cdr3_nt: TGTGCCAGCTCACTTACTGACACCTCTGGAAACACCATATATTTT
cdr3_aa: CASSLTDTSGNTIYF

j_call: TRBJ2-1
d_call: NA
clone_size: NA
v_call: TRBV6-2/TRBV6-3
cdr3_nt: TGTGCCAGCAGTTCCTCCGGCTATAGACAGGCCCAGGGCAATGAGCAGTTCTTC
cdr3_aa: CASSSSGYRQAQGNEQFF

j_call: TRBJ2-5
d_call: NA
clone_size: NA
v_call: TRBV28
cdr3_nt: TGTGCCAGCAGTAATTCCCCCGAGGAGGGAGAGACCCAGTACTTC
cdr3_aa: CASSNSPEEGETQYF

j_call: TRBJ2-7
d_call: NA
clone_size: NA
v_call: TRBV18
cdr3_nt: TGTGCCAGCTCACCAGGGGGCGAGATCGAGCAGTACTTC
cdr3_aa: CASSPGGEIEQYF

j_call: TRBJ2-1
d_call: TRBD2
clone_size: NA
v_call: TRBV11-2
cdr3_nt: TGTGCCAGCAGCCGCGCTACTAGCGTGAATCGAGATGAGCAGTTCTTC
cdr3_aa: CASSRATSVNRDEQFF

j_call: TRBJ2-1
d_call: NA
clone_size: NA
v_call: TRBV9
cdr3_nt: TGTGCCAGCAGCGCTAGGACAGCTGGTTACAATGAGCAGTTCTTC
cdr3_aa: CASSARTAGYNEQFF

j_call: TRBJ2-7
d_call: TRBD1
clone_size: NA
v_call: TRBV2
cdr3_nt: TGTGCCAGCAGAAAACAGGGGGCCACCTACGAGCAGTACTTC
cdr3_aa: CASRKQGATYEQYF

j_call: TRBJ2-6
d_call: NA
clone_size: NA
v_call: TRBV6-6
cdr3_nt: TGTGCCAGCAGTCCCGGGACTCCAAGTAGGGCTGGGGCCAACGTCCTGACTTTC
cdr3_aa: CASSPGTPSRAGANVLTF

j_call: TRBJ1-1
d_call: NA
clone_size: once
v_call: TRBV6-1
cdr3_nt: TGTGCCAGCAGTGAGGACAGGAACACTGAAGCTTTCTTT
cdr3_aa: CASSEDRNTEAFF

j_call: TRBJ2-3
d_call: TRBD2
clone_size: NA
v_call: TRBV5-1
cdr3_nt: TGCGCCAGCAGCTTAGGAGCGGGAGGCGGCGGCACAGATACGCAGTATTTT
cdr3_aa: CASSLGAGGGGTDTQYF

j_call: TRBJ2-7
d_call: TRBD1
clone_size: NA
v_call: TRBV27
cdr3_nt: TGTGCCAGCAGTTTATCCCCAGGGGGCATCTACGAGCAGTACTTC
cdr3_aa: CASSLSPGGIYEQYF

j_call: TRBJ2-6
d_call: TRBD1
clone_size: once
v_call: TRBV7-9
cdr3_nt: TGTGCCAGCAGCTTAGTGGCAGGACAGGGTTCCGGGGCCAACGTCCTGACTTTC
cdr3_aa: CASSLVAGQGSGANVLTF

j_call: TRBJ1-5
d_call: TRBD1
clone_size: NA
v_call: TRBV19
cdr3_nt: TGTGCCAGTACTACCATCAGGACAGGGTTCAATCAGCCCCAGCATTTT
cdr3_aa: CASTTIRTGFNQPQHF